A single sample is the source of the 32 T cell receptor beta chains below, sequenced in a study of T cells expressing NK-cell markers (dated by TCRdb to 2019 to 2021). Receptors were amplified or captured by 5' RACE. Sequencing was carried out with an Illumina HiSeq 2000. The reads, reprocessed by TCRdb, yield one row per CDR3 protein sequence and no DNA. The table for this sample records about 540,000 distinct CDR3 sequences. Clones ranked in the top ten supply 3% to 4.5% of the sample. What was sequenced was blood T cells: a sorted CD56 or NKG2C T cell subset, CD4+ or CD8+ T cells, or bulk PBMC T cells (not recorded which). The source is a man aged 18-30 years in good health. Donor details come from another sample of the same person, matched by shared clones.

The genes are TRBV12-3 or TRBV12-4 and TRBJ1-1; TCRdb names TRBD1, which stays unverified in the absence of DNA. The CDR3 is 14 residues long. The CDR3 sequence is CASSLGGMNTEAFF.

The chain carries TRBV5-6 and TRBJ2-5; TCRdb outputs TRBD1, but without DNA this stays unchecked. Germline V gene lookup returns CDR1 SGHDT and CDR2 YYEEEE. The CDR3 has 15 residues. CDR3 residues: CASSLLSGGQETQYF.

The genes are TRBV5-1 and TRBJ2-2; TCRdb's D call, TRBD1, is unchecked because there is no DNA. This CDR3 contains 17 residues. Germline CDR1 reads SGHRS; CDR2 reads YFSETQ. Here the CDR3 reads CASSGWSVQGATGELFF.

This rearrangement joins TRBV4-1 to TRBJ1-1; TCRdb picks TRBD1, but there is no DNA to check that call. CDR3 size: 15 residues. Germline assignment: CDR1 MGHRA and CDR2 YSYEKL. CDR3 protein: CASSQGNGTESEAFF.

The chain joins TRBV29-1 to TRBJ2-5. Germline V lookup: CDR1 SQVTM, CDR2 ANQGSEA. CDR3 length: 13 amino acids. The CDR3 protein is CSVDMAYQETQYF.

V usage is TRBV7-2 and J usage is TRBJ2-7; TCRdb reports TRBD1, a call that lacks DNA to check it against. The CDR3 covers 16 residues. Germline V gene sequence: CDR1 SGHTA, CDR2 FQGNSA. CDR3 region: CASSLARGQGTYEQYF.

CDR3 sequence reads: CASSPSGGYGGRAYNEQYF. The rearrangement links TRBV12-3 or TRBV12-4 to TRBJ2-7; the D call from TCRdb, TRBD2, cannot be confirmed without DNA. This CDR3 spans 19 amino acids.

The chain joins TRBV6-2 or TRBV6-3 to TRBJ2-3; lacking DNA, the TRBD2 call made by TCRdb goes unchecked. The CDR3 has 15 residues. Per germline, CDR1 MNHEY and CDR2 SVGEGT. CDR3 sequence: CASSLGLPLSDTQYF.

This sequence joins TRBV12-3 or TRBV12-4 and TRBJ2-4; TCRdb returns TRBD1, unconfirmable since there is no DNA. The CDR3 totals 15 residues. The CDR3 is CASKRQGLAKNIQYF.

This chain uses TRBV12-3 or TRBV12-4 with TRBJ2-7; the D gene TCRdb calls, TRBD1, cannot be checked with no DNA. This CDR3 region has 15 residues. CDR3 protein: CASSLAQGKYYEQYF.

This chain joins TRBV4-2 and TRBJ2-7; TCRdb reports TRBD2, a call that lacks DNA to check it against. The CDR3 has 15 residues. CDR1 is LGHNA, CDR2 YNFKEQ, per germline. CDR3 amino acids: CASSQDSRGSLQQYF.

V gene TRBV12-3 or TRBV12-4 combines with J gene TRBJ1-2; the TRBD1 assignment by TCRdb is unverifiable without DNA. The CDR3 sequence is 14 residues long. The CDR3 reads CASSLGRGNYGYTF.

V gene TRBV6-6 combines with J gene TRBJ2-5; the D call of TRBD1 rests on TCRdb alone, since no DNA is present to check it. This CDR3 is 12 amino acids long. CDR1 is MNHNY and CDR2 is SVGAGI in the germline V gene (reference sequence). CDR3 protein: CASRDPQETQYF.

CDR3 in amino acids: CSVGQYNQPQHF. The V gene is TRBV20-1, the J gene TRBJ1-5; with no DNA, the TCRdb D assignment of TRBD1 cannot be verified. Germline V lookup: CDR1 DFQATT, CDR2 SNEGSKA (reference sequence). The CDR3 extends over 12 amino acids.

The chain joins TRBV29-1 to TRBJ2-5; with no DNA, the TCRdb D assignment of TRBD2 cannot be verified. The length of the CDR3 is 15 residues. The germline gives CDR1 SQVTM, CDR2 ANQGSEA. The CDR3 loop is CSVYFRDKLQETQYF.

The V and J genes are TRBV7-9 and TRBJ2-1; the TRBD2 assignment by TCRdb is unverifiable without DNA. The CDR3 spans 15 residues. Germline V lookup: CDR1 SEHNR, CDR2 FQNEAQ (reference sequence). The CDR3 loop is CASRLQGLAGDRQFF.

This chain joins TRBV15 and TRBJ2-7. There are 13 residues in the CDR3. Germline V gives CDR1 LNHNV, CDR2 YYDKDF (reference sequence). The CDR3 sequence is CATSRDILVEQYF.

The gene calls are TRBV12-3 or TRBV12-4 and TRBJ2-2; TCRdb's D gene call, TRBD1, goes unchecked for lack of DNA. The CDR3 is made up of 15 amino acids. The CDR3 here is CASSLEGRNTGELFF.

The rearrangement joins TRBV5-1 to TRBJ2-1; no DNA is available, so the TRBD1 call from TCRdb remains unchecked. CDR3 length: 13 residues. From germline, CDR1 is SGHRS and CDR2 YFSETQ. This CDR3 reads CASRRDRYNEQFF.

The V gene is TRBV30, the J gene TRBJ2-7; TCRdb's assignment of TRBD1 cannot be checked, as there is no DNA. CDR3 length: 13 amino acids. Germline CDR1 reads GTSNPN; CDR2 reads SVGIG (reference sequence). CDR3 region: CAWSIGAGAEQYF.

The V call is TRBV14, the J call TRBJ2-7; TCRdb calls TRBD2, which cannot be checked without DNA. Germline-derived CDR1 and CDR2 are SGHDN and FVKESK. The CDR3 spans 16 residues. This chain's CDR3 is CASTLKTDETSDEQYF.

This chain connects TRBV27 to TRBJ2-1; absent DNA, TCRdb's TRBD2 call cannot be checked. In germline, CDR1 is MNHEY, CDR2 SMNVEV (reference sequence). This CDR3 is 15 amino acids long. The CDR3 spells CASTLLRGVGNEQFF.

The rearrangement joins TRBV7-7 to TRBJ2-3; with no DNA, the TCRdb D assignment of TRBD1 cannot be verified. In germline, CDR1 is SSHAT, CDR2 FNYEAQ (reference sequence). The CDR3 has 13 amino acids. This chain's CDR3 is CASSSRRGDTQYF. Full variable domain (rest looked up from reference TRBV7-7 and TRBJ2-3): GAGVSQSPRYKVTKRGQDVTLRCDPISSHATLYWYQQALGQGPEFLTYFNYEAQPDKSGLPSDRFSAERPEGSISTLTIQRTEQRDSAMYRCASSSRRGDTQYFGPGTRLTVL.

The chain employs TRBV7-8 and TRBJ2-3; as DNA is missing, the TRBD2 call by TCRdb cannot be tested. The germline CDR1 and CDR2 sequences are SGHVS and FQNEAQ. The CDR3 covers 16 residues. The CDR3 sequence is CASSSGTSGLTDTQYF. Complete variable domain (other parts from reference TRBV7-8 and TRBJ2-3): GAGVSQSPRYKVAKRGQDVALRCDPISGHVSLFWYQQALGQGPEFLTYFQNEAQLDKSGLPSDRFFAERPEGSVSTLKIQRTQQEDSAVYLCASSSGTSGLTDTQYFGPGTRLTVL.

The rearrangement links TRBV10-3 to TRBJ2-1; as DNA is missing, the TRBD1 call by TCRdb cannot be tested. Germline V CDR1 and CDR2: ENHRY, SYGVKD. The CDR3 spans 14 residues. The CDR3 here is CAIREEGVYNEQFF.

The gene calls are TRBV6-5 and TRBJ2-3; without DNA, the TCRdb call of TRBD2 cannot be checked. Germline V gene sequence: CDR1 MNHEY, CDR2 SVGAGI. This CDR3 comprises 15 residues. CDR3 amino acids: CASSLVVAGVGTQYF.

The chain couples TRBV27 to TRBJ1-2; TCRdb selects TRBD1, and the lack of DNA leaves this call unchecked. Germline-derived CDR1 and CDR2 are MNHEY and SMNVEV (reference sequence). The CDR3 has 13 amino acids. CDR3: CASKGATNYGYTF.

The chain carries TRBV28 and TRBJ2-3; the TCRdb D gene call, TRBD1, has no DNA to confirm it. Germline loops: CDR1 MDHEN, CDR2 SYDVKM. The CDR3 is made up of 15 amino acids. Here the CDR3 reads CASSATGEGTDTQYF.

The chain couples TRBV10-3 to TRBJ2-1; lacking DNA, the TRBD2 call made by TCRdb goes unchecked. The germline gives CDR1 ENHRY, CDR2 SYGVKD. The CDR3 covers 14 residues. The CDR3 protein is CALSASGLNNEQFF.

The chain has TRBV11-3 and TRBJ2-1; lacking DNA, the TRBD2 call made by TCRdb goes unchecked. Germline V CDR1 and CDR2: SGHNT, YENEEA. This CDR3 contains 16 residues. The CDR3 sequence is CASSYRLAGVFNEQFF.

This rearrangement joins TRBV10-3 to TRBJ2-5. The CDR3 spans 12 residues. The germline V gene encodes CDR1 ENHRY and CDR2 SYGVKD. The CDR3 protein is CAIKPEEETQYF.

The gene calls are TRBV5-1 and TRBJ2-1; checking the TCRdb D call of TRBD1 is not possible without DNA. Germline V gene data show CDR1 as SGHRS and CDR2 as YFSETQ. CDR3 length: 15 amino acids. The CDR3: CASSSGTLTGHEQFF.